These 16 T cell receptor beta chains were all obtained from the same sample, sequenced in a study of cytomegalovirus exposure and HLA in healthy donors. Sequencing used immunoSEQ multiplex PCR; TCRdb keeps in-frame clones, though not all of them. The table includes 70,000 or so clones, roughly 94% detected once. Source material: PBMCs. These receptors originate from a young man in good health and CMV-seropositive.

The genes are TRBV28 and TRBJ2-7; the match to TRBD1 covers 7 bases. CDR3 length equals 15 residues. The ends lost 5 bases at V and 5 bases at J; junction bases unmatched: 12. The germline gives CDR1 MDHEN, CDR2 SYDVKM. DNA of the CDR3: TGTGCCAGCAGTCGAACCCTCCAGGGGGTCAACGAGCAGTACTTC. Its protein is CASSRTLQGVNEQYF.

This chain connects TRBV7-3 to TRBJ2-7, with TRBD2 matching 11 bases. The CDR3 extends over 16 amino acids. Germline lookup yields CDR1 SGHTA and CDR2 FQGTGA. J lost 3 bases, V lost 0 bases, and 4 bases had no gene match. The CDR3 region is CASSLTGTSGFYEQYF. The CDR3 DNA sequence: TGTGCCAGCAGCTTAACGGGGACTAGCGGCTTCTACGAGCAGTACTTC. The full variable domain, completed using reference TRBV7-3 and TRBJ2-7, is GAGVSQTPSNKVTEKGKYVELRCDPISGHTALYWYRQSLGQGPEFLIYFQGTGAADDSGLPNDRFFAVRPEGSVSTLKIQRTERGDSAVYLCASSLTGTSGFYEQYFGPGTRLTVT.

The rearrangement links TRBV15 to TRBJ2-7; D not resolved. The germline V gene has CDR1 LNHNV and CDR2 YYDKDF (reference sequence). The CDR3 extends over 12 amino acids. Trimming shortened V by 0 bases and J by 3 bases, and 3 bases separated the two germline ends. The CDR3, as DNA: TGTGCCACCAGCAGAGATCTCTACGAGCAGTACTTC. Residues: CATSRDLYEQYF.

The V call is TRBV5-6, the J call TRBJ1-4; 7 bases are shared with TRBD1. CDR1 and CDR2 from the germline V gene are SGHDT and YYEEEE. This CDR3 contains 14 residues. V lost 3 bases and J lost 4; bases outside the gene matches: 3. The CDR3 reads CASSWGQSNEKLFF. CDR3 nucleotide sequence: TGTGCCAGCAGCTGGGGACAGAGTAATGAAAAACTGTTTTTT.

The chain joins TRBV11-2 to TRBJ1-4; D uncertain. Germline loops: CDR1 SGHAT, CDR2 FQNNGV. This CDR3 contains 14 residues. V was trimmed by 6 bases and J by 8 bases, leaving 16 bases between them. CDR3 sequence: CASSFGLIGEKLFF. CDR3 coding DNA: TGTGCCAGCAGTTTTGGACTTATAGGCGAAAAACTGTTTTTT.

The rearrangement joins TRBV9 to TRBJ2-5, with D possibly TRBD2 on 5 matching bases. The CDR3 loop spans 15 amino acids. Trimming removed 3 bases from V and 5 bases from J, with 17 bases in between. Per the germline V gene, CDR1 is SGDLS and CDR2 is YYNGEE. CDR3 in amino acids: CASSAGVRAPETQYF. CDR3 coding DNA: TGTGCCAGCAGCGCCGGGGTAAGGGCGCCGGAGACCCAGTACTTC.

This sequence joins TRBV7-8 and TRBJ2-4; D uncertain. Germline V CDR1 and CDR2: SGHVS, FQNEAQ. The CDR3 has 18 residues. With 7 bases removed from V and 0 bases from J, the gap between germline ends came to 22 bases. CDR3 DNA sequence: TGTGCCAGCACTCACCTAACGGGTATCACCTTAGCCAAAAACATTCAGTACTTC. Its protein product is CASTHLTGITLAKNIQYF. Full variable domain (missing parts from reference TRBV7-8 and TRBJ2-4): GAGVSQSPRYKVAKRGQDVALRCDPISGHVSLFWYQQALGQGPEFLTYFQNEAQLDKSGLPSDRFFAERPEGSVSTLKIQRTQQEDSAVYLCASTHLTGITLAKNIQYFGAGTRLSVL.

This chain connects TRBV28 to TRBJ1-3, with D unresolved. The length of the CDR3 is 15 residues. V was shortened by 5 bases and J by 0 bases, with 11 bases between the two germline ends. The germline CDR1 and CDR2 sequences are MDHEN and SYDVKM. In DNA, the CDR3 is TGTGCCAGCAGTCCTCGACTGATCTCTGGAAACACCATATATTTT. It codes for CASSPRLISGNTIYF.

This clone was recorded once. The genes are TRBV13 and TRBJ2-1; D unresolved. Germline CDR1 and CDR2: PRHDT and FYEKMQ (reference sequence). Trimming cost V 4 bases and J 7 bases, with 8 bases left between them. This CDR3 is built from 12 residues. CDR3: CASSSVSNEQFF. The CDR3 bases are TGTGCCAGCAGCTCCGTTTCTAATGAGCAGTTCTTC.

J is TRBJ2-1 and V is TRBV28; 7 bases are shared with TRBD1. With 4 bases clipped from V and 4 bases from J, the junction kept 4 bases outside the gene matches. Germline V gene lookup returns CDR1 MDHEN and CDR2 SYDVKM. The CDR3 has 14 amino acids. CDR3 DNA: TGTGCCAGCAGTTCATCGGACAGGTACAATGAGCAGTTCTTC. Its protein product is CASSSSDRYNEQFF.

The V and J genes are TRBV7-8 and TRBJ1-2, with D possibly matching TRBD1 (5 bases). V lost 2 bases and J lost 8, with 12 bases in between. The germline gives CDR1 SGHVS, CDR2 FQNEAQ. This CDR3 has 13 residues. The CDR3 here is CASSLMGEEGYTF. DNA of the CDR3: TGTGCCAGCAGCTTAATGGGGGAGGAGGGCTACACCTTC.

CDR3 sequence (DNA): TGTGCCAGCACTCAGGACAGTTACTCTGGAAACACCATATATTTT. Translated: CASTQDSYSGNTIYF. The rearrangement links TRBV5-5 to TRBJ1-3, with D possibly matching TRBD1 (6 bases). The ends were cut back, 6 bases at V and 0 bases at J, with 13 bases in the middle. The germline CDR1 and CDR2 sequences are SGHKS and YYEKEE (reference sequence). This CDR3 comprises 15 residues.

V gene TRBV28 combines with J gene TRBJ1-4, with D possibly matching TRBD1 (5 bases). CDR1 is MDHEN, CDR2 SYDVKM, per germline. This CDR3 region has 16 residues. Between the trimmed V and J ends, which lost 3 bases and 8 bases, there was a span of 19 bases. The CDR3 protein is CASSLAGQKVWEKLFF. The CDR3 DNA sequence: TGTGCCAGCAGTTTGGCAGGGCAGAAGGTATGGGAAAAACTGTTTTTT.

The V call is TRBV5-6, the J call TRBJ2-3; 10 bases fit TRBD2. The CDR3 is 16 amino acids. CDR1 and CDR2 (germline): SGHDT, YYEEEE. After removal of 2 bases from V and 0 bases from J, the junction contained 3 bases not matched to a gene. The chain's CDR3 is CASSLGLAASTDTQYF. For the CDR3, the DNA is TGTGCCAGCAGCTTAGGACTAGCGGCTAGCACAGATACGCAGTATTTT. The complete variable domain, with remaining parts taken from reference TRBV5-6 and TRBJ2-3, reads DAGVTQSPTHLIKTRGQQVTLRCSPKSGHDTVSWYQQALGQGPQFIFQYYEEEERQRGNFPDRFSGHQFPNYSSELNVNALLLGDSALYLCASSLGLAASTDTQYFGPGTRLTVL.

This sequence joins TRBV10-2 and TRBJ2-1; TRBD2 is a possible D gene (5 bases). Per the germline V gene, CDR1 is WSHSY and CDR2 is SAAADI. The V and J ends lost 3 bases and 10 bases respectively, with 19 bases between them. This CDR3 is 15 amino acids long. This CDR3 reads CASSDYPSPPLEQFF. CDR3 nucleotide sequence: TGCGCCAGCAGTGATTATCCTAGCCCCCCCCTAGAGCAGTTCTTC.

The V gene is TRBV7-9, the J gene TRBJ2-2, with TRBD2 as a possible D gene (6 bases). V gave up 5 bases and J gave up 7 bases, with 17 bases separating them. The CDR3 has 15 residues. Germline V lookup: CDR1 SEHNR, CDR2 FQNEAQ (reference sequence). Here the CDR3 reads CASSLGLATGGELFF. DNA of the CDR3: TGTGCCAGCAGCCTTGGCCTAGCGACGGGCGGGGAGCTGTTTTTT.